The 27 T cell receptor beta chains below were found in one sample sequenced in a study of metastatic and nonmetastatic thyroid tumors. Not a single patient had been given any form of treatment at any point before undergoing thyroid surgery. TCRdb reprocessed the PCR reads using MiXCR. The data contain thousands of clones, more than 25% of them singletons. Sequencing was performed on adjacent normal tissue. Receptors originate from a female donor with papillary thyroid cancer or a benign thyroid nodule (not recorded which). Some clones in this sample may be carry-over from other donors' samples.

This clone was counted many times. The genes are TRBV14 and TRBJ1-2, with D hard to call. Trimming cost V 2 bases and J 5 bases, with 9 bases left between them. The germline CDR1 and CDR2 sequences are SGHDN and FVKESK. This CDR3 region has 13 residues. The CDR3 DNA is TGTGCCAGCAGCCAATTGAGGGCTTATGGCTACACCTTC. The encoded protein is CASSQLRAYGYTF.

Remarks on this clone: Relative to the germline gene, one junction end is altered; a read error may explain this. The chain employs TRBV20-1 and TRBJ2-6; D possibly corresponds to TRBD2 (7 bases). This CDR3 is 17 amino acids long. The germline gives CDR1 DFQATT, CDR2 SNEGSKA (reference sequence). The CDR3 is CGARDERGGRWANVLTF. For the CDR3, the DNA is TGCGGTGCTAGAGATGAGAGGGGGGGGCGGTGGGCCAACGTCCTGACTTTC.

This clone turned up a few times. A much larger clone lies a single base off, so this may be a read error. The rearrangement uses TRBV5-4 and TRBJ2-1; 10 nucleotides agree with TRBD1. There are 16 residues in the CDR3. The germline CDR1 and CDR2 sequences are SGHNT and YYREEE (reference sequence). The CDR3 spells CAGSLGLGQGKDEQFF. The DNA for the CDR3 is TGTGCCGGCAGCTTGGGACTGGGACAGGGGAAGGATGAGCAGTTCTTC.

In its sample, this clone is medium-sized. The CDR3 spells CASSLPGQGLVREQYF. DNA for the CDR3: TGTGCCAGCAGTTTACCCGGGCAGGGACTAGTTAGGGAGCAGTACTTC. The J gene is TRBJ2-7, the V gene TRBV28, with 8 bases identical to TRBD2. After removal of 2 bases from V and 7 bases from J, the junction contained 13 bases not matched to a gene. CDR1 and CDR2 from the germline V gene are MDHEN and SYDVKM. The CDR3 contains 16 residues.

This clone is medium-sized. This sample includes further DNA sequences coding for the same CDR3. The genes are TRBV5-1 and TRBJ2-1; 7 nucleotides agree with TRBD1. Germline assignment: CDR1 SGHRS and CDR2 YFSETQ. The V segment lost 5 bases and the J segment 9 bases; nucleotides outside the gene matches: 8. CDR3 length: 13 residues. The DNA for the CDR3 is TGCGCCAGCAGTTGGGACAGCACCCCTGAGCAGTTCTTC. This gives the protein CASSWDSTPEQFF.

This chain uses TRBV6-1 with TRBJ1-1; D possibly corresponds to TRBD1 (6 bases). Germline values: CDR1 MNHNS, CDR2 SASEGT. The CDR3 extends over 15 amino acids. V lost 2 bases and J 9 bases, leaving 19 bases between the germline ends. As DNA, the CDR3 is TGTGCCAGCAGTGAACCCGTGGACAGTCCAGAAAAAGCTTTCTTT. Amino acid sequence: CASSEPVDSPEKAFF.

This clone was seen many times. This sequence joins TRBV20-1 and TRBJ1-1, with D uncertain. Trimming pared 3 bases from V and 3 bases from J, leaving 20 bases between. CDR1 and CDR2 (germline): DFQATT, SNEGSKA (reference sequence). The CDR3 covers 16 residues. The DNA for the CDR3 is TGCAGTGCTAGTCAGGACGGTAACCCAAGGGACACTGAAGCTTTCTTT. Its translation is CSASQDGNPRDTEAFF.

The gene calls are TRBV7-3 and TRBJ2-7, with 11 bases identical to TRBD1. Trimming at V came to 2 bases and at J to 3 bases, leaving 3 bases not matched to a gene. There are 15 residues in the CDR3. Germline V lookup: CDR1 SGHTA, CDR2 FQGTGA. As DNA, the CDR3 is TGTGCCAGCAGCTTAGGACAGGGGGCGGGCTACGAGCAGTACTTC. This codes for CASSLGQGAGYEQYF.

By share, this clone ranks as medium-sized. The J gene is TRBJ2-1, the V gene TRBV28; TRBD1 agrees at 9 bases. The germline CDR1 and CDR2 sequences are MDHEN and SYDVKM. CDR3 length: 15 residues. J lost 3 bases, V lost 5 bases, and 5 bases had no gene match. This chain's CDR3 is CASSPMGQGYNEQFF. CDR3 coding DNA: TGTGCCAGCAGTCCGATGGGACAGGGCTACAATGAGCAGTTCTTC.

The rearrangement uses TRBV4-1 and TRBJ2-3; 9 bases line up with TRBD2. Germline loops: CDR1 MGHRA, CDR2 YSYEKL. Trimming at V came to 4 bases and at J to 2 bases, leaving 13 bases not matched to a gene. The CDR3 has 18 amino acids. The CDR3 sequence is CASSPLGVAGVITDTQYF. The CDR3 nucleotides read TGCGCCAGCAGCCCCCTGGGGGTAGCGGGGGTGATCACAGATACGCAGTATTTT.

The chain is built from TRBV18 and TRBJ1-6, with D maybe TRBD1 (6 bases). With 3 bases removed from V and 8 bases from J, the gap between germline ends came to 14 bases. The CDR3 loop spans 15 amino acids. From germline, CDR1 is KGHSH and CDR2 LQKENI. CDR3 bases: TGTGCCAGCTCACCTAAGGATACAGGGTATTCACCCCTCCACTTT. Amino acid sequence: CASSPKDTGYSPLHF.

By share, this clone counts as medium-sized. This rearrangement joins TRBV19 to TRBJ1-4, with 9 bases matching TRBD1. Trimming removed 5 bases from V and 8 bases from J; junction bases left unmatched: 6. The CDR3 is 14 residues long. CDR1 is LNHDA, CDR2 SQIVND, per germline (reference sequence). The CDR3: CASSLGTGREKLFF. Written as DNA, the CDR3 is TGTGCCAGTAGTTTAGGGACAGGGAGGGAAAAACTGTTTTTT. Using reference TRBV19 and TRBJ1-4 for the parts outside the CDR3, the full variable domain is DGGITQSPKYLFRKEGQNVTLSCEQNLNHDAMYWYRQDPGQGLRLIYYSQIVNDFQKGDIAEGYSVSREKKESFPLTVTSAQKNPTAFYLCASSLGTGREKLFFGSGTQLSVL.

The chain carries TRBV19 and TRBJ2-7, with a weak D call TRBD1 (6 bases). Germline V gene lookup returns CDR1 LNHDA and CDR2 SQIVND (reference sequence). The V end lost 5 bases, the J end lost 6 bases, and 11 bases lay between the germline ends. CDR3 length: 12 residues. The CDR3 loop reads CASSESRGEQYF. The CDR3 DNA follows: TGTGCCAGTAGTGAATCCAGGGGCGAGCAGTACTTC.

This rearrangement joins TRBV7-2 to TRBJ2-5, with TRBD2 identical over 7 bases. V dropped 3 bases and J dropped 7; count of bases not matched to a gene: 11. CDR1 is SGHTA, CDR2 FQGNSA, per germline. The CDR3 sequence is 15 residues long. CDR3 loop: CASSFTRGSGGTQYF. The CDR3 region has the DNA TGTGCCAGCAGCTTTACGAGGGGATCGGGGGGGACCCAGTACTTC.

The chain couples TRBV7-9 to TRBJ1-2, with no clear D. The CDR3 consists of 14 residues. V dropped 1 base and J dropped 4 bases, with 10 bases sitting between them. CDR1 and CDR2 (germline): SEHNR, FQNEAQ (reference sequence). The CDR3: CASSLVGEGYGYTF. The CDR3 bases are TGTGCCAGCAGCTTAGTTGGGGAAGGCTATGGCTACACCTTC.

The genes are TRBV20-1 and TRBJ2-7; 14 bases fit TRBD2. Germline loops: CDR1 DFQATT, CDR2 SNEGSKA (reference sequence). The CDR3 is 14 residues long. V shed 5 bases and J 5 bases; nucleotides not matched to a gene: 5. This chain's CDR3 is CSADMTSGRDEQYF. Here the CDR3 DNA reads TGCAGTGCTGACATGACTAGCGGGAGGGACGAGCAGTACTTC.

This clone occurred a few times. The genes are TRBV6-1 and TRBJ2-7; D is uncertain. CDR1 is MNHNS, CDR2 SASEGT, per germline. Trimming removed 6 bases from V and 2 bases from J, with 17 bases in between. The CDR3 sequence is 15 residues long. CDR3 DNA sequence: TGTGCCAGCAGGGCCCCCGAGATCTACCCCTACGAGCAGTACTTC. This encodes CASRAPEIYPYEQYF.

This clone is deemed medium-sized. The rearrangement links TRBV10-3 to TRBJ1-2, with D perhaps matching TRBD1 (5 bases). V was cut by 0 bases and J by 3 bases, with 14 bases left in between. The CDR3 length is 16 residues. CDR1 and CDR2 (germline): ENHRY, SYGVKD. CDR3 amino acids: CAISESEGKGDYGYTF. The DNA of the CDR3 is TGTGCCATCAGTGAGTCAGAGGGGAAAGGGGACTATGGCTACACCTTC.

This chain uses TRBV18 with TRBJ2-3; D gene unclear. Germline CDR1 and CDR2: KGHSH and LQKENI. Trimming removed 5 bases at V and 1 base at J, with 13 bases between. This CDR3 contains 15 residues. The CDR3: CASSSTGPGTDTQYF. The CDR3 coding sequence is TGTGCCAGCTCATCAACCGGACCCGGCACAGATACGCAGTATTTT.

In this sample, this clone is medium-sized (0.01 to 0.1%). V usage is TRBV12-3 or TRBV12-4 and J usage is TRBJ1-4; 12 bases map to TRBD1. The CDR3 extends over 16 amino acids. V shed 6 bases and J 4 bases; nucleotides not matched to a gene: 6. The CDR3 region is CASSPGQGARNEKLFF. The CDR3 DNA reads TGTGCCAGCAGCCCGGGACAGGGGGCCCGTAATGAAAAACTGTTTTTT.

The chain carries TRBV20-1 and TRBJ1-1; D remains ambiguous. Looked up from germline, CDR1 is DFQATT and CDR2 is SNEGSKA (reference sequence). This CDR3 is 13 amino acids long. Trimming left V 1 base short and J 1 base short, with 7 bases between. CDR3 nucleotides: TGCAGTGCTAGAGTGAGGGAGAACACTGAAGCTTTCTTT. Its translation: CSARVRENTEAFF.

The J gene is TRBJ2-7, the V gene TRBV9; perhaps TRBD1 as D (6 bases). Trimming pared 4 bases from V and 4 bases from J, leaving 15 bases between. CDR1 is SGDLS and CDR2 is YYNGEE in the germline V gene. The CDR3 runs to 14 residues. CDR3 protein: CASSPRDTGYEQYF. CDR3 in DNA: TGTGCCAGCAGCCCCCGCGACACAGGGTACGAGCAGTACTTC. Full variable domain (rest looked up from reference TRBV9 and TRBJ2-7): DSGVTQTPKHLITATGQRVTLRCSPRSGDLSVYWYQQSLDQGLQFLIQYYNGEERAKGNILERFSAQQFPDLHSELNLSSLELGDSALYFCASSPRDTGYEQYFGPGTRLTVT.

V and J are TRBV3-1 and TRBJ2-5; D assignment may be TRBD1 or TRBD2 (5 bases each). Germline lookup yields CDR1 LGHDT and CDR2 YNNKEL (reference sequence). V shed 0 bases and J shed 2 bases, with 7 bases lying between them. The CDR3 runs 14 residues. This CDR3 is CASSQERGQETQYF. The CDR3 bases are TGTGCCAGCAGCCAAGAGAGGGGACAAGAGACCCAGTACTTC.

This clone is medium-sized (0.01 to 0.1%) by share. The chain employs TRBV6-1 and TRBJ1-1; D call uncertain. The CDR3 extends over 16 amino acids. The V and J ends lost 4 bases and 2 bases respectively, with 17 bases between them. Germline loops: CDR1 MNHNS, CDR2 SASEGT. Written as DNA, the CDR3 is TGTGCCAGCAGTGTTGTATTCTTGGGGATCAACACTGAAGCTTTCTTT. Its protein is CASSVVFLGINTEAFF.

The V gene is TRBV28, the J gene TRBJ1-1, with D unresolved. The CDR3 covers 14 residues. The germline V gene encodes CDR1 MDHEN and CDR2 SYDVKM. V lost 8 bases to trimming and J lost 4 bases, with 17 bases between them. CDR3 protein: CASGLFPRGTEAFF. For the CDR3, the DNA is TGTGCCAGCGGCCTATTCCCCCGGGGCACTGAAGCTTTCTTT.

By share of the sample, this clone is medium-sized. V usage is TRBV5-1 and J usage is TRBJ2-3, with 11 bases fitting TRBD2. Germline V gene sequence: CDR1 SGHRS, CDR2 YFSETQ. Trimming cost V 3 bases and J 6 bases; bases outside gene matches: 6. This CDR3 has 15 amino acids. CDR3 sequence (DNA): TGCGCCAGCAGCTCATTAGCGGGAGGGGTGGATACGCAGTATTTT. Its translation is CASSSLAGGVDTQYF.

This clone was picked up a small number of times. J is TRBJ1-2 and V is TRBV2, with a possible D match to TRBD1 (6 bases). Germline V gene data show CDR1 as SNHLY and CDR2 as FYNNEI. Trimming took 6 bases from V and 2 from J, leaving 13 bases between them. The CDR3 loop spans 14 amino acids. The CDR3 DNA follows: TGTGCCAGCAGGGCACAGGGTTTAAACTATGGCTACACCTTC. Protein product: CASRAQGLNYGYTF.